A selection of T cell receptor beta chains follows, all from one sample in a study of blood T cell repertoires in COVID-19. The repertoire was sequenced with immunoSEQ multiplex PCR; TCRdb's copy has only in-frame clones and lacks some. Here the sample spans roughly 350,000 clones, 85% to 90% being singletons. The source material was peripheral blood. The receptor source for this set is a woman between 65 and 79 years old with COVID-19, enrolled during active disease. Each CDR3 is given with its conserved first and last residue. The order of the fields is D gene, J gene, clone size, V gene, CDR3 DNA, CDR3 protein. A D gene is named only where the DNA matches it firmly. Clone size appears in some rows only: once, few, many, or a class for an expanded clone.

>TRBD2|TRBJ2-3|.|TRBV6-6
TGTGCCAGCAGTTCCCTTAGCGGGGGGGCAATAGATACGCAGTATTTT
CASSSLSGGAIDTQYF
>TRBD1|TRBJ1-1|.|TRBV23-1
TGCGCCAGCAGCCGGGACAGCGAGAACACTGAAGCTTTCTTT
CASSRDSENTEAFF
>TRBD2|TRBJ2-5|.|TRBV9
TGTGCCAGCAGCCCATCAGCGGGGGGGCCTTTCGAGACCCAGTACTTC
CASSPSAGGPFETQYF
>.|TRBJ2-3|.|TRBV18
TGTGCCAGCTCATCCGGGCCCCGGGGGACAGATACGCAGTATTTT
CASSSGPRGTDTQYF
>TRBD2|TRBJ2-7|.|TRBV11-2
TGTGCCAGCAGCTCCACTAGCGGGGGAGGCCCGTACGAGCAGTACTTC
CASSSTSGGGPYEQYF
>TRBD1|TRBJ1-2|.|TRBV27
TGTGCCAGCAGGGAACAGGGGGGGTATGGCTACACCTTC
CASREQGGYGYTF
>.|TRBJ1-4|.|TRBV29-1
TGCAGCGTGGAAAGGGGGTCGGGTGAAAAACTGTTTTTT
CSVERGSGEKLFF
>.|TRBJ2-7|.|TRBV7-3
TGTGCCAGCAGCTCAAAAGACAGGACCTACGAGCAGTACTTC
CASSSKDRTYEQYF
>.|TRBJ1-4|.|TRBV10-1
TGCGCCAGCAGTCGATCGGGTGAAAAACTGTTTTTT
CASSRSGEKLFF
>TRBD1|TRBJ2-1|once|TRBV9
TGTGCCAGCAGCGCCCGGGACAGCTCCTACAATGAGCAGTTCTTC
CASSARDSSYNEQFF
>TRBD1|TRBJ2-7|.|TRBV13
TGTGCCAGCAGCGGGGACGCAGGGGGACGCTACGAGCAGTACTTC
CASSGDAGGRYEQYF
>.|TRBJ2-7|.|TRBV24-1
TGTGCCACCGGCTCGGGGGACCCCTCCTACGAGCAGTACTTC
CATGSGDPSYEQYF
>.|TRBJ1-2|.|TRBV3-1/TRBV3-2
TGTGCCAGCAGCCAAGGACAGACGGGTGGCTACACCTTC
CASSQGQTGGYTF
>.|TRBJ2-7|.|TRBV10-3
TGTGCCATCAGGGACTCAATCGGAGGACGCTACGAGCAGTACTTC
CAIRDSIGGRYEQYF
>.|TRBJ2-2|.|TRBV4-2
TGTGCCAGCAGCAAGGGGCCGGGGAACACCGGGGAGCTGTTTTTT
CASSKGPGNTGELFF
>TRBD1|TRBJ1-4|.|TRBV4-1
TGCGCCAGCAGCCAAGTGAGGTCGACCGGGACAGGGGGATGGGCTAATGAAAAACTGTTTTTT
CASSQVRSTGTGGWANEKLFF
>TRBD2|TRBJ2-5|.|TRBV2
TGTGCCAGCAGTGGGGAGCGGGGTAAAGGGACCCAGTACTTC
CASSGERGKGTQYF
>.|TRBJ2-1|.|TRBV5-1
TGCGCCAGCAGCATCCAATCCCCCAGGGACAATGAGCAGTTCTTC
CASSIQSPRDNEQFF
>.|TRBJ2-3|.|TRBV11-3
TGTGCCAGCAGCTTAGGGGCAGTCACAGATACGCAGTATTTT
CASSLGAVTDTQYF
>TRBD1|TRBJ1-2|.|TRBV3-1/TRBV3-2
TGTGCCAGCAGCCAAGGTGAGGGACAGGGTGGAGGCTACACCTTC
CASSQGEGQGGGYTF
>TRBD1|TRBJ2-3|.|TRBV18
TGTGCCAGCTCACGTGACAGGGAAGGAGGCACAGATACGCAGTATTTT
CASSRDREGGTDTQYF
>TRBD2|TRBJ2-3|.|TRBV7-3
TGTGCCAGCAGCTCCCGTGGCGGGGGGACCACAGATACGCAGTATTTT
CASSSRGGGTTDTQYF
>TRBD2|TRBJ2-1|once|TRBV7-8
TGTGCCAGCAGCCTATTAGCGGGGGGCCTCTACAATGAGCAGTTCTTC
CASSLLAGGLYNEQFF
>.|TRBJ1-1|.|TRBV5-6
TGTGCCAGCAGCTTGGGTGGTACGGTGAACACTGAAGCTTTCTTT
CASSLGGTVNTEAFF
>TRBD1|TRBJ2-7|.|TRBV11-2
TGTGCCAGCAGCCCGGACAGGCCCACTTCCTACGAGCAGTACTTC
CASSPDRPTSYEQYF